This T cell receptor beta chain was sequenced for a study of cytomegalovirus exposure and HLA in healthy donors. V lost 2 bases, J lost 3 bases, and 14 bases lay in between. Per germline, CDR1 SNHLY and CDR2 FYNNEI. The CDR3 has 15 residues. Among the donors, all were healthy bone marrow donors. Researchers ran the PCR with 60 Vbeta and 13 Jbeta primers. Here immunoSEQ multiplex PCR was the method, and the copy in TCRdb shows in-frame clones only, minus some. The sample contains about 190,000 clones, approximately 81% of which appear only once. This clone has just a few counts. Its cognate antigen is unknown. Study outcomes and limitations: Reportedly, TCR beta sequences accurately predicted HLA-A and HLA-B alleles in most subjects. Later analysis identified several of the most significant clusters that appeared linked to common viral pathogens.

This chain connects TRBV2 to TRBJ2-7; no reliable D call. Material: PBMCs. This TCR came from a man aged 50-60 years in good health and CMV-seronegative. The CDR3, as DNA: TGTGCCAGCAGTGAATCGCCAGGTTTGTACTACGAGCAGTACTTC. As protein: CASSESPGLYYEQYF.